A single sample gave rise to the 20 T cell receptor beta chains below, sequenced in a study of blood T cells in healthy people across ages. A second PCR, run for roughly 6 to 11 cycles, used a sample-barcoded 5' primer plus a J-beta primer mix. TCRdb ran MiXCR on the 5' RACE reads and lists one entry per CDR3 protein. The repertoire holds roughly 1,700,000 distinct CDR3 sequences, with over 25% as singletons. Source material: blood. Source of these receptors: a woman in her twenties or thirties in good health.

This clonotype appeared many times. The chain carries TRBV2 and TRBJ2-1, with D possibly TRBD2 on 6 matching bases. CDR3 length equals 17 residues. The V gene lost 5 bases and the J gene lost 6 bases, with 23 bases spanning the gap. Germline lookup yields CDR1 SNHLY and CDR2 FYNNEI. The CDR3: CASSLLRTPMRGNEQFF. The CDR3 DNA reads TGTGCCAGCAGTCTTCTCCGGACCCCGATGCGGGGCAATGAGCAGTTCTTC.

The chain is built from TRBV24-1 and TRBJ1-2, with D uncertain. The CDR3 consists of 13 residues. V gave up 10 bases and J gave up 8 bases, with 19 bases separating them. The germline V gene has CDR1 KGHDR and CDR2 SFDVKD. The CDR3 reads CATKDPQPRGYTF. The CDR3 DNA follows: TGTGCCACAAAGGACCCCCAACCTAGAGGCTACACCTTC.

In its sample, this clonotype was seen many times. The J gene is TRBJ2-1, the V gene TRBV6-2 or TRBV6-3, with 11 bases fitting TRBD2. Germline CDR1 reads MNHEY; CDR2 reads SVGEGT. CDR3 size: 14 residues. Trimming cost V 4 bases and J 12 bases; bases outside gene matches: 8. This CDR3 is CASSFQLAGGGQFF. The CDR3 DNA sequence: TGTGCCAGCAGTTTCCAGCTAGCGGGAGGTGGGCAGTTCTTC.

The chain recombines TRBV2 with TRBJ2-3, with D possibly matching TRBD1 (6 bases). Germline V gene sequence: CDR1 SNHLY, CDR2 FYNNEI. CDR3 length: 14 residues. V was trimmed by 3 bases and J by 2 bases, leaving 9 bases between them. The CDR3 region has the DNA TGTGCCAGCAGTGATTGGGACAACACAGATACGCAGTATTTT. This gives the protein CASSDWDNTDTQYF.

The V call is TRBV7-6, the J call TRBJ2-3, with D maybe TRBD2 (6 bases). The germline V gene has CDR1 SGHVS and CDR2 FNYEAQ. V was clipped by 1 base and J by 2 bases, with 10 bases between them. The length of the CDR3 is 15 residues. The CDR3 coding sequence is TGTGCCAGCAGCTTAGGCGGGACCAACACAGATACGCAGTATTTT. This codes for CASSLGGTNTDTQYF.

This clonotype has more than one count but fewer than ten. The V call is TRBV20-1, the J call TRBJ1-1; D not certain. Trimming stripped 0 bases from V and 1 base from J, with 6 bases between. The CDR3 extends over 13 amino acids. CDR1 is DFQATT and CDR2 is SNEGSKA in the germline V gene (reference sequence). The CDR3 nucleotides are TGCAGTGCTAGAGAAAAAGGGAACACTGAAGCTTTCTTT. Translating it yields CSAREKGNTEAFF.

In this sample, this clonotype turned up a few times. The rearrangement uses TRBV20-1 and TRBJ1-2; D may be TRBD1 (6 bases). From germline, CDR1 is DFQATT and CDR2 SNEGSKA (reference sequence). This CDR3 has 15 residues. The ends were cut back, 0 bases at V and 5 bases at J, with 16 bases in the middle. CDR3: CSARDMGAPGYGYTF. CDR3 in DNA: TGCAGTGCTAGAGATATGGGGGCACCGGGATATGGCTACACCTTC.

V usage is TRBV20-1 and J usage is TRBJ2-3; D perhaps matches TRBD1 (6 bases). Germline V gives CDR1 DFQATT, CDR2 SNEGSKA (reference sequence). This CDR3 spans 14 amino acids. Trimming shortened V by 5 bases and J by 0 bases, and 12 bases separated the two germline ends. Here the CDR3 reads CSAPDRFSTDTQYF. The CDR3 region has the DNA TGCAGTGCTCCCGACAGGTTTAGCACAGATACGCAGTATTTT.

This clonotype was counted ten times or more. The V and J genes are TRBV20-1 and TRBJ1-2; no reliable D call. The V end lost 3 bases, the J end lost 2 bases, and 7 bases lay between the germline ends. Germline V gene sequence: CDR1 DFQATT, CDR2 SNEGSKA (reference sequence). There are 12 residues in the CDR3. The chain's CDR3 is CSASSGNYGYTF. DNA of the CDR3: TGCAGTGCTAGTTCGGGAAACTATGGCTACACCTTC.

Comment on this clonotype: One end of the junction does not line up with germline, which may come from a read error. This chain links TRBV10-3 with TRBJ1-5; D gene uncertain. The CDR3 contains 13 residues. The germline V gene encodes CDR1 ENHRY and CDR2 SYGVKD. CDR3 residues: CASARDLNQLQHF. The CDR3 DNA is TGTGCCTCCGCTCGAGACTTAAATCAGCTCCAGCATTTT.

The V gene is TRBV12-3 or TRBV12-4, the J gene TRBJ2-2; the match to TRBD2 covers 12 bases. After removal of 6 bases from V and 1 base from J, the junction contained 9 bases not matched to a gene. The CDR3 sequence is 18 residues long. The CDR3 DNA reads TGTGCCAGCAGCCCTGATCCGGGACTAGCGGGGAACACCGGGGAGCTGTTTTTT. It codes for CASSPDPGLAGNTGELFF.

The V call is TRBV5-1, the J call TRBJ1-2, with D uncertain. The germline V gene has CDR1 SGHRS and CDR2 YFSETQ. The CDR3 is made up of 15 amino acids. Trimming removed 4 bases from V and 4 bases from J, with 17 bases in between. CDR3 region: CASSPQPGRGYGYTF. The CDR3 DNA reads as TGCGCCAGCAGCCCTCAACCCGGACGGGGCTATGGCTACACCTTC.

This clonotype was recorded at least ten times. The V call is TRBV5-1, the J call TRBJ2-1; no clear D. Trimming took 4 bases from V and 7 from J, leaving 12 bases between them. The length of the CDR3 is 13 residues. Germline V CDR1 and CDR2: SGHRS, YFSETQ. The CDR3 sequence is CASSEVLGNEQFF. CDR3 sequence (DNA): TGCGCCAGCAGCGAAGTGTTAGGGAATGAGCAGTTCTTC.

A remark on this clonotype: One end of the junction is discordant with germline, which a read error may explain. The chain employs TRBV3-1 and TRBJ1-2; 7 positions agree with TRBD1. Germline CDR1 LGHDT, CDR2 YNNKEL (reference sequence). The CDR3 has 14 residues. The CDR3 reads CASSQLGQYYDYTF. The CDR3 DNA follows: TGTGCCAGCAGCCAACTGGGACAGTACTATGACTACACCTTC.

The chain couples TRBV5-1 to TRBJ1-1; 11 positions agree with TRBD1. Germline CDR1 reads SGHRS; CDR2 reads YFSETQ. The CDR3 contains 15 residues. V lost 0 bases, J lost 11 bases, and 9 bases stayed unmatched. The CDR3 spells CASSLDGQGAPGAFF. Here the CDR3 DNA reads TGCGCCAGCAGCTTGGATGGACAGGGGGCACCTGGGGCTTTCTTT.

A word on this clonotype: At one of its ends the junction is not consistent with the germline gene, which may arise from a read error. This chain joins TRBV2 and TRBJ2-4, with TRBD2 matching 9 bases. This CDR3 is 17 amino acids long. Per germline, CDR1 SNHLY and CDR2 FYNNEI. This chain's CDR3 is CASSEGDLAGCVETKYF. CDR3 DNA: TGTGCCAGCAGTGAAGGTGACCTAGCGGGGTGTGTCGAAACGAAGTATTTT.

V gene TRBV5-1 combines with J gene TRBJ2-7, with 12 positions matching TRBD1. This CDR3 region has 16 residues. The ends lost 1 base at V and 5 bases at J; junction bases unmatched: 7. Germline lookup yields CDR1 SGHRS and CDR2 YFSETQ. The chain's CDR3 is CASSLPLGTGGDEQYF. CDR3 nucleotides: TGCGCCAGCAGCTTGCCTCTGGGGACAGGGGGCGACGAGCAGTACTTC.

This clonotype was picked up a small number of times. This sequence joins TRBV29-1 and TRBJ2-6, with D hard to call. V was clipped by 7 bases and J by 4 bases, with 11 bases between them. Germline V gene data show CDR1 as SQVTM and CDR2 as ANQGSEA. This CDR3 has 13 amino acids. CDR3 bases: TGCAGCGCGACTTTTGCCGGGGCCAACGTCCTGACTTTC. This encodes CSATFAGANVLTF. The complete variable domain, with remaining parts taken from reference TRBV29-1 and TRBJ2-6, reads SAVISQKPSRDICQRGTSLTIQCQVDSQVTMMFWYRQQPGQSLTLIATANQGSEATYESGFVIDKFPISRPNLTFSTLTVSNMSPEDSSIYLCSATFAGANVLTFGAGSRLTVL.

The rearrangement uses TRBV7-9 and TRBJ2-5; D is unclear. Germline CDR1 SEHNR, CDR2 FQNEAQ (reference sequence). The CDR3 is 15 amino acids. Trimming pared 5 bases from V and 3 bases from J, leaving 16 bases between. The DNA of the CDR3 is TGTGCCAGCAGCCCGCCAGAATATCCTGAAGAGACCCAGTACTTC. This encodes CASSPPEYPEETQYF.

The CDR3 spells CASSLAGTELYEQYF. The CDR3 DNA reads as TGCGCCAGCAGCTTGGCCGGGACGGAGCTCTACGAGCAGTACTTC. The chain combines TRBV5-1 with TRBJ2-7; D is possibly TRBD1 or TRBD2 (5 bases each). Germline assignment: CDR1 SGHRS and CDR2 YFSETQ. V was cut by 0 bases and J by 3 bases, with 13 bases left in between. The length of the CDR3 is 15 residues.